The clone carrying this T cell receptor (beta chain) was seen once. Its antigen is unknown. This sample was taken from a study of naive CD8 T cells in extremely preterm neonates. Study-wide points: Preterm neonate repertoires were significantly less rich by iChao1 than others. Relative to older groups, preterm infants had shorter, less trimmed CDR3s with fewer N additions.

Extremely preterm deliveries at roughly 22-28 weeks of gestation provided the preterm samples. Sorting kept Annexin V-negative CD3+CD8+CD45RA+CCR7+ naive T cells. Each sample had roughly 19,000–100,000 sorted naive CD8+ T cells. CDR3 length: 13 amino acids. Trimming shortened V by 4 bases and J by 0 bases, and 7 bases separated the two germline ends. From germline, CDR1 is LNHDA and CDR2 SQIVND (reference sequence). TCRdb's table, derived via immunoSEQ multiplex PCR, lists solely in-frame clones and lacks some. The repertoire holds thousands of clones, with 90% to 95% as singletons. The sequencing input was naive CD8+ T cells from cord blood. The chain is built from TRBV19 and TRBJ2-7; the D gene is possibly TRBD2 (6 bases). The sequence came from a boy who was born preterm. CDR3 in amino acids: CASSTGLSYEQYF. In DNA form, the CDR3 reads TGTGCCAGTAGTACGGGACTCTCCTACGAGCAGTACTTC.